A single sample is the source of the 13 T cell receptor beta chains below, sequenced in a study of chemoradiotherapy in HPV16-positive cancers. Clones were sequenced by immunoSEQ multiplex PCR, and TCRdb holds only the in-frame ones, with some missing. The sample yields under 50,000 clones, around 82% seen once. This material consisted of blood, taken from a patient who underwent chemoradiotherapy. The receptors stem from a human donor with HPV-associated anogenital cancer.

This clone turned up a few times. The rearrangement uses TRBV4-3 and TRBJ2-2, with D possibly matching TRBD2 (5 bases). CDR1 is LGHNA and CDR2 is YSLEER in the germline V gene. V dropped 1 base and J dropped 4 bases, with 7 bases sitting between them. CDR3 length: 14 residues. CDR3 residues: CASSQAGSTGELFF. The CDR3 DNA reads as TGCGCCAGCAGCCAAGCGGGGAGCACCGGGGAGCTGTTTTTT.

The chain joins TRBV7-8 to TRBJ1-4; 7 bases align to TRBD1. This CDR3 has 14 amino acids. The V and J ends lost 8 bases and 4 bases, in that order; junction bases with no gene match: 7. The germline gives CDR1 SGHVS, CDR2 FQNEAQ. CDR3 sequence: CASGPGTVNEKLFF. CDR3 DNA: TGTGCCAGCGGGCCCGGGACAGTTAATGAAAAACTGTTTTTT.

The chain couples TRBV5-1 to TRBJ2-2; 7 bases align to TRBD1. The CDR3 loop spans 18 amino acids. V was pared by 4 bases and J by 0 bases, with 12 bases of the junction left unmatched. CDR1 and CDR2 from the germline V gene are SGHRS and YFSETQ. The CDR3, as DNA: TGCGCCAGCAGCGGCCCTTATGAACAGGGGACGAACACCGGGGAGCTGTTTTTT. Its protein product is CASSGPYEQGTNTGELFF.

V gene TRBV5-6 combines with J gene TRBJ2-2; D unclear. CDR3 length: 17 residues. The germline V gene encodes CDR1 SGHDT and CDR2 YYEEEE. Deletions cut 2 bases from V and 0 bases from J, with 14 bases between. The CDR3 sequence is CASSFSPGTANTGELFF. The CDR3 DNA follows: TGTGCCAGCAGCTTTTCCCCCGGAACAGCGAACACCGGGGAGCTGTTTTTT.

The chain links TRBV18 to TRBJ2-5, with 9 bases matching TRBD1. This CDR3 is built from 18 residues. The germline V gene encodes CDR1 KGHSH and CDR2 LQKENI. V was clipped by 1 base and J by 5 bases; unmatched bases: 14. CDR3: CASSPLPVTGGVWETQYF. As DNA, the CDR3 is TGTGCCAGCTCACCACTTCCCGTCACAGGGGGCGTTTGGGAGACCCAGTACTTC.

Written as DNA, the CDR3 is TGTGCCATCAGTGGCGGGGGGACAGGGATCAACTATGGCTACACCTTC. Its translation is CAISGGGTGINYGYTF. V and J are TRBV10-3 and TRBJ1-2, with 9 bases aligning to TRBD1. Trimming took 4 bases from V and 2 from J; bases not matched to a gene: 8. Per germline, CDR1 ENHRY and CDR2 SYGVKD. The CDR3 spans 16 residues.

The CDR3 nucleotides read TGTGCCAGTAGTATAGTGGGACAGGGTGCCTATGGCTACACCTTC. Translating gives CASSIVGQGAYGYTF. The V gene is TRBV19, the J gene TRBJ1-2, with 9 bases identical to TRBD1. Germline assignment: CDR1 LNHDA and CDR2 SQIVND (reference sequence). The V gene end was trimmed by 1 base and the J gene end by 4 bases; junction bases not matched to a gene: 4. This CDR3 is built from 15 residues.

The chain carries TRBV7-2 and TRBJ2-1; possible D gene TRBD1, 6 bases. Germline loops: CDR1 SGHTA, CDR2 FQGNSA. The germline V and J ends were trimmed by 4 bases and 3 bases, with 13 bases remaining between them. The CDR3 covers 15 residues. In nucleotides, the CDR3 is TGTGCCAGCAGCTCATGGGGGCAGGGCTACAATGAGCAGTTCTTC. It translates to CASSSWGQGYNEQFF.

The sample holds a few counts of this clone. The chain has TRBV9 and TRBJ1-1; D may be TRBD1 (5 bases). Per germline, CDR1 SGDLS and CDR2 YYNGEE. V was cut by 0 bases and J by 6 bases, with 9 bases left in between. There are 13 residues in the CDR3. In nucleotides, the CDR3 is TGTGCCAGCAGCGTAGCGGGGGACGCTGAAGCTTTCTTT. Its protein is CASSVAGDAEAFF.

V is TRBV7-8 and J is TRBJ2-5, with D possibly being TRBD2 (7 bases). CDR3 size: 17 residues. Trimming stripped 1 base from V and 5 bases from J, with 20 bases between. CDR1 is SGHVS, CDR2 FQNEAQ, per germline. DNA for the CDR3: TGTGCCAGCAGCTTAGGAGCCCAGGGGAGGGCGTCGGAGACCCAGTACTTC. It codes for CASSLGAQGRASETQYF.

V is TRBV10-1 and J is TRBJ2-1; TRBD2 aligns across 10 bases. V was pared by 3 bases and J by 7 bases, with 12 bases of the junction left unmatched. In germline, CDR1 is WNHNN, CDR2 SYGVQD (reference sequence). The CDR3 sequence is 17 residues long. DNA of the CDR3: TGCGCCAGCAGTGATGGGGGCAGCGGGGGGGCCTGGAATGAGCAGTTCTTC. Protein sequence: CASSDGGSGGAWNEQFF.

The V and J genes are TRBV5-1 and TRBJ2-5; no clear D gene. V dropped 0 bases and J dropped 4 bases, with 13 bases sitting between them. The germline V gene has CDR1 SGHRS and CDR2 YFSETQ. This CDR3 comprises 15 residues. The CDR3 loop is CASSLVGQTGETQYF. In DNA form, the CDR3 reads TGCGCCAGCAGCTTGGTAGGCCAGACGGGAGAGACCCAGTACTTC. The complete variable domain, with remaining parts taken from reference TRBV5-1 and TRBJ2-5, reads KAGVTQTPRYLIKTRGQQVTLSCSPISGHRSVSWYQQTPGQGLQFLFEYFSETQRNKGNFPGRFSGRQFSNSRSEMNVSTLELGDSALYLCASSLVGQTGETQYFGPGTRLLVL.

This clone was seen more than once but under ten times. The gene calls are TRBV28 and TRBJ1-6; D not resolved. CDR1 is MDHEN and CDR2 is SYDVKM in the germline V gene. V was pared by 6 bases and J by 7 bases, with 10 bases between. There are 13 residues in the CDR3. The CDR3 nucleotides read TGTGCCAGCAGGTCGCAGGAAAATTCACCCCTCCACTTT. It translates to CASRSQENSPLHF.